Below, 16 T cell receptor beta chains from the same sample are listed, as sequenced in a study of blood T cell repertoires in COVID-19. This table comes from immunoSEQ multiplex PCR, and its TCRdb copy is limited to in-frame clones, with some not included. The sample includes over 250,000 clones, 80% to 95% of them seen just once. The source material was PBMCs or T cells enriched from blood (not recorded which). All receptors derive from a woman in her twenties or thirties who had recovered from COVID-19.

V and J are TRBV5-1 and TRBJ1-4; maybe TRBD1 (6 bases). Trimming left V 0 bases short and J 10 bases short, with 22 bases between. Looked up from germline, CDR1 is SGHRS and CDR2 is YFSETQ. The CDR3 has 17 amino acids. The CDR3 region has the DNA TGCGCCAGCAGCTTGGAATCGGGGGGCACGGCGTTAGGAAAACTGTTTTTT. It translates to CASSLESGGTALGKLFF.

CDR3 loop: CASSLFRSGTYEQYF. CDR3 bases: TGTGCCAGCAGCTTGTTTCGGTCAGGTACCTACGAGCAGTACTTC. The rearrangement links TRBV5-4 to TRBJ2-7, with unresolved D. The CDR3 extends over 15 amino acids. The V gene lost 1 base and the J gene lost 2 bases, with 13 bases spanning the gap. CDR1 and CDR2 (germline): SGHNT, YYREEE (reference sequence).

The gene calls are TRBV6-5 and TRBJ2-2, with D uncertain. Germline-derived CDR1 and CDR2 are MNHEY and SVGAGI. The V end was cut by 2 bases, the J end by 6 bases, with 16 bases between. This CDR3 comprises 16 residues. CDR3 residues: CASSYAAMPRAGELFF. CDR3 coding DNA: TGTGCCAGCAGTTACGCTGCAATGCCTCGCGCCGGGGAGCTGTTTTTT.

This chain joins TRBV5-4 and TRBJ2-1, with TRBD2 identical over 13 bases. V shed 3 bases, J shed 6 bases, and the junction held 3 bases outside the gene matches. Germline V gene sequence: CDR1 SGHNT, CDR2 YYREEE (reference sequence). The CDR3 has 15 amino acids. CDR3 loop: CASSWTSGRINEQFF. DNA of the CDR3: TGTGCCAGCAGCTGGACTAGCGGGAGAATCAATGAGCAGTTCTTC.

The DNA for the CDR3 is TGCGCCAGCAGCGACGACAGGGGGAGCACAGATACGCAGTATTTT. It encodes CASSDDRGSTDTQYF. The chain recombines TRBV5-1 with TRBJ2-3; 9 nucleotides match TRBD1. Looked up from germline, CDR1 is SGHRS and CDR2 is YFSETQ. With V trimmed by 4 bases and J by 0 bases, 3 bases remained unmatched. The CDR3 spans 15 residues.

The chain recombines TRBV5-8 with TRBJ2-4; D possibly corresponds to TRBD2 (5 bases). The CDR3 loop spans 13 amino acids. Germline CDR1 is SGHTS and CDR2 is YDEGEE. V lost 4 bases and J lost 6, with 11 bases in between. The CDR3 DNA reads as TGTGCCAGCAGCACGGAGGACCTAAACATTCAGTACTTC. This encodes CASSTEDLNIQYF.

The CDR3 nucleotides are TGTGCCAGCAGCTTGGTACTAGGCAATGAGCAGTTCTTC. This translates into CASSLVLGNEQFF. The chain is built from TRBV5-4 and TRBJ2-1, with D possibly matching TRBD2 (5 bases). Germline V gene data show CDR1 as SGHNT and CDR2 as YYREEE (reference sequence). The V and J ends lost 0 bases and 6 bases respectively, with 7 bases between them. CDR3 length equals 13 residues.

The rearrangement uses TRBV3-1 (or the pseudogene TRBV3-2) and TRBJ1-1; 9 positions match TRBD1. This CDR3 contains 13 residues. With V trimmed by 1 base and J by 11 bases, 5 bases remained unmatched. CDR1 and CDR2 from the germline V gene are LGHDT and YNNKEL (reference sequence). The DNA for the CDR3 is TGTGCCAGCAGCCAAGCACAGGGGGCCGCCGCTTTCTTT. It yields the protein CASSQAQGAAAFF.

The V gene is TRBV27, the J gene TRBJ1-5; 9 bases line up with TRBD1. CDR3 size: 14 residues. Germline V lookup: CDR1 MNHEY, CDR2 SMNVEV (reference sequence). J gave up 6 bases and V 4 bases, and 4 bases lay outside the gene matches. The CDR3 protein is CASSYGTGSQPQHF. CDR3 bases: TGTGCCAGCAGTTATGGGACAGGGAGTCAGCCCCAGCATTTT.

The chain combines TRBV6-5 with TRBJ1-5; maybe TRBD1 (5 bases). The CDR3 is 13 residues long. V was pared by 5 bases and J by 7 bases, with 12 bases between. Germline CDR1 reads MNHEY; CDR2 reads SVGAGI. CDR3 bases: TGTGCCAGCAGTATAACAGGTGGGCAGCCCCAGCATTTT. Amino acid sequence: CASSITGGQPQHF.

The rearrangement uses TRBV18 and TRBJ2-7; 10 bases match TRBD1. Trimming at V came to 4 bases and at J to 2 bases, leaving 14 bases not matched to a gene. Germline CDR1 and CDR2: KGHSH and LQKENI. The CDR3 sequence is 18 residues long. The CDR3, as DNA: TGTGCCAGCTCACTTCGCTTCTCCGGACAGGGGGAAACCTACGAGCAGTACTTC. It specifies CASSLRFSGQGETYEQYF.

This chain links TRBV27 with TRBJ2-2; 13 bases line up with TRBD2. Germline loops: CDR1 MNHEY, CDR2 SMNVEV (reference sequence). The CDR3 consists of 17 residues. Unmatched junction bases numbered 5, after V lost 7 bases and J lost 0 bases. The DNA for the CDR3 is TGTGCCAGCACCACACTAGCGGGAGGGCCGAACACCGGGGAGCTGTTTTTT. Residues: CASTTLAGGPNTGELFF.

The chain couples TRBV6-2 or TRBV6-3 to TRBJ1-5; tentative D call: TRBD1 (5 bases). The germline V gene has CDR1 MNHEY and CDR2 SVGEGT. The CDR3 is 15 residues long. V lost 5 bases to trimming and J lost 5 bases, with 16 bases between them. In DNA, the CDR3 is TGTGCCAGCAGTCCCCGGTCGGGGGGACATCAGCCCCAGCATTTT. Amino acids: CASSPRSGGHQPQHF.

The genes are TRBV3-1 (or the pseudogene TRBV3-2) and TRBJ2-7, with D uncertain. CDR1 is LGHDT and CDR2 is YNNKEL in the germline V gene (reference sequence). V was clipped by 0 bases and J by 0 bases, with 12 bases between them. The CDR3 consists of 16 residues. CDR3 sequence: CASSQEEPKSSYEQYF. CDR3 DNA sequence: TGTGCCAGCAGCCAAGAGGAGCCAAAGAGCTCCTACGAGCAGTACTTC.

This clone was counted once. The rearrangement links TRBV5-1 to TRBJ2-7; D might be TRBD1 (5 bases). The germline CDR1 and CDR2 sequences are SGHRS and YFSETQ. V dropped 1 base and J dropped 6 bases, with 11 bases sitting between them. The CDR3 totals 13 residues. In DNA, the CDR3 is TGCGCCAGCAGCTTGACCGACAGTCTCGAGCAGTACTTC. This codes for CASSLTDSLEQYF.

This chain links TRBV28 with TRBJ2-1; 9 bases agree with TRBD2. The CDR3 length is 15 residues. V gave up 2 bases and J gave up 7 bases; unmatched junction bases: 6. Per the germline V gene, CDR1 is MDHEN and CDR2 is SYDVKM. Here the CDR3 reads CASSLMVAGANEQFF. CDR3 DNA sequence: TGTGCCAGCAGTTTAATGGTAGCGGGAGCGAATGAGCAGTTCTTC.